This passage covers 21 T cell receptor beta chains from one sample sequenced in a study of blood T cell repertoires in COVID-19. The repertoire was sequenced with immunoSEQ multiplex PCR; TCRdb's copy has only in-frame clones and lacks some. The data hold around 250,000 clones, with 80% to 85% observed a single time. Sequenced material: peripheral blood. The receptor set was obtained from a woman under 30 with acute or convalescent COVID-19.

The genes are TRBV5-6 and TRBJ1-2; TRBD1 might be the D (6 bases). Germline CDR1 and CDR2: SGHDT and YYEEEE. CDR3 size: 13 residues. V lost 4 bases, J lost 4 bases, and 11 bases lay in between. CDR3 in DNA: TGTGCCAGCAGCAAGGACAGCCGCTATGGCTACACCTTC. This codes for CASSKDSRYGYTF.

V usage is TRBV6-5 and J usage is TRBJ2-7; 8 nucleotides line up with TRBD2. Germline CDR1 and CDR2: MNHEY and SVGAGI. The CDR3 runs 13 residues. V shed 4 bases, J shed 2 bases, and the junction held 1 base outside the gene matches. CDR3 coding DNA: TGTGCCAGCAGTTCCGGGAGGGCCTACGAGCAGTACTTC. Its translation: CASSSGRAYEQYF.

The CDR3 loop reads CASSLVGTSEQYF. CDR3 in DNA: TGTGCCAGCAGCTTGGTCGGTACGTCCGAGCAGTACTTC. The chain has TRBV5-6 and TRBJ2-7; D is undetermined. The CDR3 contains 13 residues. V lost 0 bases and J lost 6, with 10 bases in between. CDR1 is SGHDT, CDR2 YYEEEE, per germline.

The V and J genes are TRBV27 and TRBJ1-6; 10 nucleotides agree with TRBD1. The CDR3 totals 17 residues. After removal of 3 bases from V and 6 bases from J, the junction contained 8 bases not matched to a gene. CDR1 and CDR2 (germline): MNHEY, SMNVEV (reference sequence). CDR3 residues: CASSFEGQGFGNSPLHF. The CDR3 region has the DNA TGTGCCAGCAGTTTTGAGGGACAGGGGTTTGGTAATTCACCCCTCCACTTT.

The rearrangement links TRBV7-6 to TRBJ1-1; D is ambiguous. CDR3 length: 15 residues. The V gene's germline CDR1 is SGHVS and CDR2 FNYEAQ. The V and J ends lost 5 bases and 0 bases respectively, with 13 bases between them. The CDR3: CASSPGGYMNTEAFF. In DNA, the CDR3 is TGTGCCAGCAGCCCCGGCGGATACATGAACACTGAAGCTTTCTTT.

The chain combines TRBV19 with TRBJ2-4; maybe TRBD1 (5 bases). CDR1 is LNHDA, CDR2 SQIVND, per germline (reference sequence). Trimming cost V 6 bases and J 5 bases, with 14 bases left between them. The CDR3 loop spans 14 amino acids. CDR3 DNA sequence: TGTGCCAGTAGGGAACAGGCCCTCCAAAACATTCAGTACTTC. Encoded protein: CASREQALQNIQYF.

This chain uses TRBV7-2 with TRBJ2-7, with TRBD1 matching 7 bases. In germline, CDR1 is SGHTA, CDR2 FQGNSA. This CDR3 contains 14 residues. V shed 3 bases, J shed 0 bases, and the junction held 2 bases outside the gene matches. CDR3 sequence (DNA): TGTGCCAGCAGCTTCTCAGGGGGCTCCTACGAGCAGTACTTC. Amino acid sequence: CASSFSGGSYEQYF.

The chain joins TRBV29-1 to TRBJ2-1; 15 nucleotides align to TRBD2. Germline V gene sequence: CDR1 SQVTM, CDR2 ANQGSEA. The CDR3 has 16 residues. V shed 1 base, J shed 7 bases, and the junction held 5 bases outside the gene matches. This CDR3 is CSVEGLGLAGGNEQFF. In DNA, the CDR3 is TGCAGCGTTGAAGGCCTGGGACTAGCGGGAGGAAATGAGCAGTTCTTC.

This clone was picked up a small number of times. The CDR3 DNA sequence: TGCAGCGTTGCACACTACAATGAGCAGTTCTTC. The encoded protein is CSVAHYNEQFF. The gene calls are TRBV29-1 and TRBJ2-1; no firm D call. The CDR3 is 11 residues long. Germline V gene sequence: CDR1 SQVTM, CDR2 ANQGSEA. Trimming removed 4 bases from V and 3 bases from J, with 4 bases in between.

This chain links TRBV5-6 with TRBJ2-7; D is uncertain. The CDR3 totals 13 residues. The germline V gene encodes CDR1 SGHDT and CDR2 YYEEEE. Trimming pared 5 bases from V and 6 bases from J, leaving 15 bases between. The CDR3 reads CASRKTGMGEQYF. As DNA, the CDR3 is TGTGCCAGCAGAAAGACTGGAATGGGCGAGCAGTACTTC. Full variable domain (rest looked up from reference TRBV5-6 and TRBJ2-7): DAGVTQSPTHLIKTRGQQVTLRCSPKSGHDTVSWYQQALGQGPQFIFQYYEEEERQRGNFPDRFSGHQFPNYSSELNVNALLLGDSALYLCASRKTGMGEQYFGPGTRLTVT.

The chain uses TRBV27 and TRBJ1-1, with a possible D match to TRBD1 (5 bases). V was cut by 4 bases and J by 1 base, with 10 bases left in between. Germline values: CDR1 MNHEY, CDR2 SMNVEV (reference sequence). The CDR3 covers 14 residues. The CDR3 bases are TGTGCCAGCAGTTACCGACAGTGGAACACTGAAGCTTTCTTT. Residues: CASSYRQWNTEAFF.

The genes are TRBV7-8 and TRBJ2-7; TRBD2 matches at 13 bases. Unmatched junction bases numbered 6, after V lost 8 bases and J lost 2 bases. CDR3 length equals 15 residues. Per the germline V gene, CDR1 is SGHVS and CDR2 is FQNEAQ. The CDR3 DNA reads as TGTGCCAGCCATCCAACTAGCGGGAGGGCCTACGAGCAGTACTTC. Its protein is CASHPTSGRAYEQYF. Full variable domain (rest looked up from reference TRBV7-8 and TRBJ2-7): GAGVSQSPRYKVAKRGQDVALRCDPISGHVSLFWYQQALGQGPEFLTYFQNEAQLDKSGLPSDRFFAERPEGSVSTLKIQRTQQEDSAVYLCASHPTSGRAYEQYFGPGTRLTVT.

The J gene is TRBJ1-5, the V gene TRBV19, with 11 nucleotides matching TRBD1. Trimming at V came to 6 bases and at J to 8 bases, leaving 6 bases not matched to a gene. Germline lookup yields CDR1 LNHDA and CDR2 SQIVND (reference sequence). The CDR3 contains 14 residues. This chain's CDR3 is CASRSGTGGEPQHF. CDR3 nucleotide sequence: TGTGCCAGTAGATCCGGGACAGGGGGTGAGCCCCAGCATTTT.

The chain carries TRBV29-1 and TRBJ1-1; D is perhaps TRBD1 (6 bases). The CDR3 spans 14 residues. Per the germline V gene, CDR1 is SQVTM and CDR2 is ANQGSEA. V gave up 4 bases and J gave up 4 bases, with 16 bases separating them. In DNA, the CDR3 is TGCAGCGTTGCTCCGGGCAGGGGAATCACTGAAGCTTTCTTT. This codes for CSVAPGRGITEAFF.

V is TRBV28 and J is TRBJ1-5; unclear D gene. Per germline, CDR1 MDHEN and CDR2 SYDVKM. The V and J ends lost 2 bases and 6 bases respectively, with 11 bases between them. This CDR3 spans 14 amino acids. CDR3 DNA sequence: TGTGCCAGCAGTTTAGGTTTGGCGGGTCAGCCCCAGCATTTT. Residues: CASSLGLAGQPQHF. Together with reference TRBV28 and TRBJ1-5, the CDR3 gives the full variable domain: DVKVTQSSRYLVKRTGEKVFLECVQDMDHENMFWYRQDPGLGLRLIYFSYDVKMKEKGDIPEGYSVSREKKERFSLILESASTNQTSMYLCASSLGLAGQPQHFGDGTRLSIL.

The J gene is TRBJ1-2, the V gene TRBV12-3 or TRBV12-4; no firm D call. CDR3 length: 13 amino acids. Trimming left V 3 bases short and J 4 bases short, with 9 bases between. As DNA, the CDR3 is TGTGCCAGCAGTTTTGCGATCATCTATGGCTACACCTTC. Its protein is CASSFAIIYGYTF.

The V and J genes are TRBV18 and TRBJ2-2; 10 nucleotides agree with TRBD2. The CDR3 length is 15 residues. The J segment lost 4 bases and the V segment lost 5 bases, leaving 4 bases of the junction unmatched. CDR1 and CDR2 (germline): KGHSH, LQKENI. Here the CDR3 reads CASSRASGSTGELFF. The CDR3 DNA reads TGTGCCAGCTCAAGGGCTAGCGGGAGCACCGGGGAGCTGTTTTTT.

CDR3 sequence reads: CASGRRGGPGTDTQYF. The CDR3 coding sequence is TGTGCCAGTGGTCGGAGGGGAGGGCCAGGCACAGATACGCAGTATTTT. The chain is built from TRBV28 and TRBJ2-3; 7 bases agree with TRBD2. Trimming at V came to 9 bases and at J to 1 base, leaving 13 bases not matched to a gene. The CDR3 totals 16 residues. Looked up from germline, CDR1 is MDHEN and CDR2 is SYDVKM.

The chain employs TRBV11-2 and TRBJ2-3; TRBD2 agrees at 8 bases. The V segment lost 3 bases and the J segment 0 bases; nucleotides outside the gene matches: 5. The CDR3 has 16 residues. The germline gives CDR1 SGHAT, CDR2 FQNNGV. CDR3 sequence (DNA): TGTGCCAGCAGCTTCGGGGGGGGGCATAGCACAGATACGCAGTATTTT. This gives the protein CASSFGGGHSTDTQYF.

CDR3 residues: CASSRLAGEQFF. The CDR3 nucleotides are TGTGCCAGCAGTAGGCTAGCGGGTGAGCAGTTCTTC. V usage is TRBV28 and J usage is TRBJ2-1; TRBD2 aligns across 8 bases. CDR1 MDHEN and CDR2 SYDVKM come from the germline V gene. CDR3 length equals 12 residues. V shed 5 bases, J shed 9 bases, and the junction held 3 bases outside the gene matches.

The chain combines TRBV4-2 with TRBJ2-7; TRBD1 matches at 7 bases. V shed 1 base, J shed 1 base, and the junction held 7 bases outside the gene matches. The CDR3 sequence is 16 residues long. The germline V gene has CDR1 LGHNA and CDR2 YNFKEQ. The CDR3 DNA reads TGTGCCAGCAGCCAAGCCTATGCAGGGGGTTCCTACGAGCAGTACTTC. Amino acid sequence: CASSQAYAGGSYEQYF.